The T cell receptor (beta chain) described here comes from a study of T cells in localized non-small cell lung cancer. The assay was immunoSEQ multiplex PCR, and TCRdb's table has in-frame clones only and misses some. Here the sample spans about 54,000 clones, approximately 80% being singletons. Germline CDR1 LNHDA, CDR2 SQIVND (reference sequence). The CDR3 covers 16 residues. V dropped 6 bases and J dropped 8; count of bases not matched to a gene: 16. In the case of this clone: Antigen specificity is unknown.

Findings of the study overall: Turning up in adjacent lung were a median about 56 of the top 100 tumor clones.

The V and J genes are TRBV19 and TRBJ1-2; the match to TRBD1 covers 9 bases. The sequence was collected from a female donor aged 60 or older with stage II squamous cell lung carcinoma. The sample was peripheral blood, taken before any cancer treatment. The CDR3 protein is CASSLQGAQSVGGYTF. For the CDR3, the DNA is TGTGCCAGTAGCTTACAGGGGGCGCAGAGTGTCGGAGGCTACACCTTC.